Below are 9 T cell receptor beta chains sequenced from a single sample in a study of blood T cell repertoires in COVID-19. Sequencing was performed with immunoSEQ multiplex PCR; in TCRdb, only in-frame clones are kept and a portion is missing. The sample lists 200,000 to 250,000 clones, around 80% occurring once. Sequenced sample: peripheral blood. These receptors came from an older woman with acute or convalescent COVID-19.

The chain employs TRBV4-1 and TRBJ1-5; no definite D call. V lost 1 base, J lost 1 base, and 8 bases lay in between. From germline, CDR1 is MGHRA and CDR2 YSYEKL. This CDR3 has 15 residues. CDR3 sequence reads: CASSQAQQSNQPQHF. The DNA for the CDR3 is TGCGCCAGCAGCCAAGCCCAACAGAGCAATCAGCCCCAGCATTTT.

J is TRBJ2-3 and V is TRBV5-1, with unresolved D. The CDR3 loop spans 16 amino acids. The V end was cut by 0 bases, the J end by 0 bases, with 11 bases between. CDR1 SGHRS and CDR2 YFSETQ come from the germline V gene. The CDR3 bases are TGCGCCAGCAGCTTGGGGGCAAAGAAAAGCACAGATACGCAGTATTTT. It specifies CASSLGAKKSTDTQYF.

This chain's CDR3 is CSASRVNQPQHF. The CDR3 coding sequence is TGCAGTGCTAGTCGGGTCAATCAGCCCCAGCATTTT. The chain employs TRBV20-1 and TRBJ1-5; the D is unclear. The germline CDR1 and CDR2 sequences are DFQATT and SNEGSKA (reference sequence). V lost 3 bases to trimming and J lost 3 bases, with 6 bases between them. This CDR3 is built from 12 residues.

The CDR3 here is CAWTPRNDEQYF. CDR3 sequence (DNA): TGTGCCTGGACCCCCAGGAACGACGAGCAGTACTTC. This chain connects TRBV30 to TRBJ2-7; no reliable D call. CDR3 size: 12 residues. CDR1 is GTSNPN and CDR2 is SVGIG in the germline V gene (reference sequence). Trimming took off 4 bases at V and 5 bases at J, with 12 bases between the two ends.

This clone was observed a handful of times. The V and J genes are TRBV24-1 and TRBJ2-1, with 10 bases fitting TRBD2. The CDR3 consists of 16 residues. Germline CDR1 KGHDR, CDR2 SFDVKD. V lost 2 bases, J lost 7 bases, and 7 bases stayed unmatched. CDR3 residues: CATSDSSAGGRNEQFF. As DNA, the CDR3 is TGTGCCACCAGTGATTCCTCAGCGGGAGGGAGGAATGAGCAGTTCTTC.

J is TRBJ1-4 and V is TRBV25-1; maybe TRBD1 (5 bases). This CDR3 has 16 amino acids. The V end was cut by 0 bases, the J end by 4 bases, with 12 bases between. Germline V gene data show CDR1 as MGHDK and CDR2 as SYGVNS. The CDR3 loop reads CASSEYGPGINEKLFF. The CDR3 region has the DNA TGTGCCAGCAGTGAATATGGGCCAGGGATTAATGAAAAACTGTTTTTT.

The chain recombines TRBV5-1 with TRBJ1-4, with no clear D. Germline CDR1 and CDR2: SGHRS and YFSETQ. Trimming removed 4 bases at V and 2 bases at J, with 6 bases between. This CDR3 has 13 residues. The CDR3 DNA sequence: TGCGCCAGCAGCCCGGGGACTAATGAAAAACTGTTTTTT. The encoded protein is CASSPGTNEKLFF.

The rearrangement links TRBV7-9 to TRBJ2-7, with TRBD2 matching over 10 bases. CDR1 and CDR2 (germline): SEHNR, FQNEAQ (reference sequence). With V trimmed by 5 bases and J by 3 bases, 10 bases remained unmatched. CDR3 size: 16 residues. The CDR3 sequence is CASSPPLAGVLYEQYF. CDR3 nucleotides: TGTGCCAGCAGCCCACCTCTAGCGGGAGTTCTCTACGAGCAGTACTTC.

The chain uses TRBV19 and TRBJ2-7, with TRBD1 as a possible D gene (7 bases). CDR1 is LNHDA, CDR2 SQIVND, per germline (reference sequence). The CDR3 is made up of 13 amino acids. The V and J ends lost 3 bases and 4 bases respectively, with 10 bases between them. The CDR3 here is CASSMQGGYEQYF. DNA for the CDR3: TGTGCCAGTAGTATGCAGGGGGGATACGAGCAGTACTTC.